The T cell receptor (beta chain) described here comes from a study of cytotoxic CD8 clonotypes in ibrutinib-treated CLL. Study-level information: The patients comprised approximately 11 relapsed/refractory and over 14 treatment-naive cases, some 17 IGHV unmutated. The average sample held roughly 240,000 productive templates and 94,082 productive rearrangements.

The sample holds a few counts of this clone. Here immunoSEQ multiplex PCR was the method, and the copy in TCRdb shows in-frame clones only, minus some. The data show around 50,000 clones, 55% to 65% seen once. The CDR3 length is 13 residues. V gave up 4 bases and J gave up 4 bases, with 11 bases separating them. The germline gives CDR1 SGHRS, CDR2 YFSETQ. This receptor was identified in a human donor with chronic lymphocytic leukemia. V gene TRBV5-1 combines with J gene TRBJ2-5; D is uncertain. This specimen consisted of PBMCs, obtained after 24 months of ibrutinib treatment. CDR3 residues: CASSMDGPETQYF. DNA for the CDR3: TGCGCCAGCAGCATGGACGGACCAGAGACCCAGTACTTC.